The 14 T cell receptor beta chains in this list originate from one sample, sequenced in a study of cytomegalovirus exposure and HLA in healthy donors. Sequencing was performed with immunoSEQ multiplex PCR; in TCRdb, only in-frame clones are kept and a portion is missing. The sample lists almost 75,000 clones, around four fifths occurring once. What was sequenced was PBMCs. The receptors derive from a man under 40 in good health and CMV-seronegative.

V and J are TRBV5-1 and TRBJ2-5; the match to TRBD2 covers 7 bases. The trim removed 1 base at V and 0 bases at J, leaving 6 bases unmatched. Germline V gives CDR1 SGHRS, CDR2 YFSETQ. The CDR3 consists of 16 residues. CDR3: CASSLILAANQETQYF. Written as DNA, the CDR3 is TGCGCCAGCAGCTTGATTCTAGCGGCGAACCAAGAGACCCAGTACTTC.

This clone was counted once. This chain joins TRBV6-1 and TRBJ2-5; TRBD2 aligns across 11 bases. The CDR3 is 15 amino acids. The ends lost 8 bases at V and 2 bases at J; junction bases unmatched: 7. Germline CDR1 reads MNHNS; CDR2 reads SASEGT. CDR3 DNA sequence: TGTGCCAGCGTTCGAACTAGCGGGGGACAAGAGACCCAGTACTTC. Its translation is CASVRTSGGQETQYF.

The chain recombines TRBV13 with TRBJ2-5, with D possibly TRBD2 on 6 matching bases. Germline CDR1 reads PRHDT; CDR2 reads FYEKMQ (reference sequence). The V gene lost 5 bases and the J gene lost 3 bases, with 13 bases spanning the gap. There are 14 residues in the CDR3. The CDR3 loop is CASSPGGKEETQYF. CDR3 bases: TGTGCCAGCAGCCCTGGGGGGAAAGAAGAGACCCAGTACTTC. Complete variable domain (other parts from reference TRBV13 and TRBJ2-5): AAGVIQSPRHLIKEKRETATLKCYPIPRHDTVYWYQQGPGQDPQFLISFYEKMQSDKGSIPDRFSAQQFSDYHSELNMSSLELGDSALYFCASSPGGKEETQYFGPGTRLLVL.

This clone was detected a few times. V usage is TRBV7-6 and J usage is TRBJ2-7, with TRBD2 as a possible D gene (6 bases). Germline lookup yields CDR1 SGHVS and CDR2 FNYEAQ. CDR3 length: 13 amino acids. The V gene lost 5 bases and the J gene lost 6 bases, with 14 bases spanning the gap. The CDR3 DNA reads TGTGCCAGCAGCCCCCTAACGGGACTCGAGCAGTACGTC. Translated, it gives CASSPLTGLEQYV.

This chain links TRBV7-2 with TRBJ2-4; 7 bases line up with TRBD2. The CDR3 spans 13 residues. The germline gives CDR1 SGHTA, CDR2 FQGNSA. J lost 6 bases, V lost 5 bases, and 4 bases had no gene match. The CDR3 spells CASSLGGGNIQYF. CDR3 coding DNA: TGTGCCAGCAGCCTGGGGGGGGGAAACATTCAGTACTTC. Full variable domain (outside the CDR3, taken from reference TRBV7-2 and TRBJ2-4): GAGVSQSPSNKVTEKGKDVELRCDPISGHTALYWYRQSLGQGLEFLIYFQGNSAPDKSGLPSDRFSAERTGGSVSTLTIQRTQQEDSAVYLCASSLGGGNIQYFGAGTRLSVL.

The chain carries TRBV15 and TRBJ1-3; a weak D match, TRBD1 (6 bases). This CDR3 is 16 amino acids long. Trimming removed 2 bases at V and 0 bases at J, with 11 bases between. Germline assignment: CDR1 LNHNV and CDR2 YYDKDF (reference sequence). The CDR3 region is CATSRFTGSSGNTIYF. The CDR3 bases are TGTGCCACCAGCAGATTTACAGGGAGCTCTGGAAACACCATATATTTT.

The V gene is TRBV5-1, the J gene TRBJ2-3; D might be TRBD2 (6 bases). The CDR3 runs 13 residues. V lost 4 bases to trimming and J lost 5 bases, with 11 bases between them. CDR1 is SGHRS and CDR2 is YFSETQ in the germline V gene. DNA for the CDR3: TGCGCCAGCAGCAAAGGGGAGGTAGATACGCAGTATTTT. Amino acid sequence: CASSKGEVDTQYF.

A few counts support this clone. The J gene is TRBJ2-5, the V gene TRBV20-1; D gene uncertain. Trimming removed 5 bases at V and 5 bases at J, with 6 bases between. The V gene's germline CDR1 is DFQATT and CDR2 SNEGSKA (reference sequence). The CDR3 sequence is 10 residues long. Here the CDR3 reads CSALEETQYF. The CDR3 DNA sequence: TGCAGTGCTCTAGAGGAGACCCAGTACTTC.

The chain links TRBV6-5 to TRBJ2-3; 8 positions agree with TRBD2. This CDR3 is built from 15 residues. The trim removed 4 bases at V and 7 bases at J, leaving 10 bases unmatched. From germline, CDR1 is MNHEY and CDR2 SVGAGI. Here the CDR3 DNA reads TGTGCCAGCAGTTCCTACAACGGGAGGGGATATACGCAGTATTTT. It translates to CASSSYNGRGYTQYF.

V is TRBV18 and J is TRBJ2-7; D might be TRBD2 (5 bases). Germline V CDR1 and CDR2: KGHSH, LQKENI. The CDR3 spans 14 residues. V was cut by 6 bases and J by 4 bases, with 16 bases left in between. The CDR3 region is CASSGSGSGYEQYF. CDR3 nucleotides: TGTGCCAGCTCCGGGTCGGGGAGTGGGTACGAGCAGTACTTC.

The J gene is TRBJ2-5, the V gene TRBV27; weak D call: TRBD2 (5 bases). Germline assignment: CDR1 MNHEY and CDR2 SMNVEV (reference sequence). Trimming removed 0 bases at V and 9 bases at J, with 11 bases between. This CDR3 is 13 amino acids long. CDR3 nucleotide sequence: TGTGCCAGCAGTTTATCGGCCCAGAGGGCCCAGTACTTC. Its translation is CASSLSAQRAQYF.

This clone was seen more than once but under ten times. The chain links TRBV7-3 to TRBJ2-2, with TRBD2 identical over 7 bases. The CDR3 contains 14 residues. Germline-derived CDR1 and CDR2 are SGHTA and FQGTGA. V shed 1 base, J shed 9 bases, and the junction held 5 bases outside the gene matches. The CDR3 region has the DNA TGTGCCAGCAGCTTAAGACGGGAGGAAAGGGAGCTGTTTTTT. It specifies CASSLRREERELFF.

This clone appeared once. J is TRBJ2-3 and V is TRBV19, with 8 bases aligning to TRBD2. Germline V lookup: CDR1 LNHDA, CDR2 SQIVND (reference sequence). The CDR3 is made up of 19 amino acids. Unmatched junction bases numbered 27, after V lost 6 bases and J lost 10 bases. This CDR3 is CASRLFGGLITSGTRAQYF. In nucleotides, the CDR3 is TGTGCCAGTAGGCTTTTTGGGGGTCTTATTACTAGCGGAACACGCGCGCAGTATTTT.

The chain uses TRBV10-3 and TRBJ1-2; 8 nucleotides line up with TRBD1. Per the germline V gene, CDR1 is ENHRY and CDR2 is SYGVKD. CDR3 length equals 15 residues. Losses at the gene ends were 2 bases for V and 8 bases for J; bases not matched to a gene: 10. Here the CDR3 reads CAISEVEGQVGGYTF. Written as DNA, the CDR3 is TGTGCCATCAGTGAGGTAGAGGGACAGGTAGGCGGCTACACCTTC.